Detailed here is one T cell receptor beta chain. Its specificity is not known. These data originate in a study of shared clonotypes between healthy human individuals. Background on the study: For every donor, three CD4 naive, three CD4 memory, two CD8 naive and one CD8 memory plates were used. Study-wide results and limits: Though the depth was large, rarefaction showed that sorted-subset sequencing was incomplete. Clonotypes that were shared across a handful of donors made up 4% to 6% of naive CD4 clonotypes.

The assay was immunoSEQ multiplex PCR, and TCRdb's table has in-frame clones only and misses some. The table lists about 110,000 clones, roughly two thirds of them singletons. This CDR3 has 17 amino acids. The J segment lost 4 bases and the V segment lost 4 bases, leaving 6 bases of the junction unmatched. The germline V gene has CDR1 SGHTS and CDR2 YDEGEE. This TCR was recovered from a woman aged 25 to 39 in good health. The chain has TRBV5-8 and TRBJ2-2; 14 bases are shared with TRBD2. Material for sequencing was memory CD8+ T cells sorted from blood. As to subset: CD45RO+ cells pooled with CCR7-negative TemRA cells. This CDR3 reads CASSRSGTSGSTGELFF. The CDR3, as DNA: TGTGCCAGCAGCCGTTCCGGGACTAGCGGGAGCACCGGGGAGCTGTTTTTT.